This is a list of T cell receptor beta chains from one sample in a study of shared clonotypes between healthy human individuals. The assay was immunoSEQ multiplex PCR, and TCRdb's table has in-frame clones only and misses some. The table includes 330,000 or so clones, 74% detected once. Sequencing was carried out using memory CD4+ T cells sorted from blood. All receptors come from a man aged 25-45 years in good health. CDR3s include the opening cysteine and the closing phenylalanine or tryptophan. The order of the fields is D gene, J gene, clone size, V gene, CDR3 DNA, CDR3 protein. The D gene is left open where the match is weak. For some rows the clone size is stated as once, few or many, or as a class when expanded; others skip it.

TRBD1	TRBJ2-3	.	TRBV18	TGTGCCAGCTCAGTGGACAGGGATACGCAGTATTTT	CASSVDRDTQYF
TRBD2	TRBJ2-1	once	TRBV2	TGTGCCAGCAGTGCCTTAAAAGCGGGAGTCGACAATGAGCAGTTCTTC	CASSALKAGVDNEQFF
.	TRBJ2-7	.	TRBV5-4	TGTGCCAGCAGCTTGAGGGCTAGGGGCCCCTACGAGCAGTACTTC	CASSLRARGPYEQYF
.	TRBJ1-2	few	TRBV30	TGTGCCTGGAAAAAGATGCTCAACCATGGCTACACCTTC	CAWKKMLNHGYTF
.	TRBJ1-1	once	TRBV27	TGTGCCAGCAGTTTAAGGGCCAGGAACACTGAAGCTTTCTTT	CASSLRARNTEAFF
TRBD1	TRBJ2-2	.	TRBV9	TGTGCCAGCAGGCTAGGGGGACAGCCGAACACCGGGGAGCTGTTTTTT	CASRLGGQPNTGELFF
.	TRBJ2-5	.	TRBV5-4	TGTGCCAGCAGCTTGGTGGCAAGCGGACGAGAGACCCAGTACTTC	CASSLVASGRETQYF
TRBD1	TRBJ2-1	.	TRBV10-2	TGCGCCAGTTCGACTGGACAGGGCTACAATGAGCAGTTCTTC	CASSTGQGYNEQFF
.	TRBJ2-7	.	TRBV2	TGTGCCAGCTACAGGGATAGCGGAACCTACGAGCAGTACTTC	CASYRDSGTYEQYF
.	TRBJ1-2	.	TRBV28	TGTGCCAGCAAAAGGGGCAGTCCCTATGGCTACACCTTC	CASKRGSPYGYTF
TRBD1	TRBJ1-5	few	TRBV30	TGTGCCTGGAGTATGCGCAGGGGGGACAGCCCTTTCATCAGTAGCAATCAGCCCCAGCATTTT	CAWSMRRGDSPFISSNQPQHF
TRBD2	TRBJ2-1	.	TRBV5-1	TGCGCCAGCAGCTTCTTAGCGGGAGCGTTCAATGAGCAGTTCTTC	CASSFLAGAFNEQFF
.	TRBJ1-1	.	TRBV10-3	TGTGCCATCAGTGAGTCGACGGGGACGGCTGAAGCTTTCTTT	CAISESTGTAEAFF
.	TRBJ2-7	.	TRBV28	TGTGCCAGCGGCGTTGACTACGAGCAGTACTTC	CASGVDYEQYF
TRBD2	TRBJ2-7	.	TRBV7-8	TGTGCCAGCAGGAGGACTAGCGGGAGTATCCACGAGCAGTACTTC	CASRRTSGSIHEQYF
.	TRBJ2-3	once	TRBV6-1	TGTGCCAGCAGTGAGATGGGGGGCAATACGCAGTATTTT	CASSEMGGNTQYF
.	TRBJ2-1	.	TRBV6-6	TGTGCCAGCAGTTACTCGGGACCCCAGTACAATGAGCAGTTCTTC	CASSYSGPQYNEQFF
TRBD1	TRBJ1-1	.	TRBV5-8	TGTGCCAGCCATTCGGACAGGGTGGTTGCTTTCTTT	CASHSDRVVAFF
.	TRBJ2-3	.	TRBV5-1	TGCGCCAGCAGCTTAAGAGGTATGGGCACAGATACGCAGTATTTT	CASSLRGMGTDTQYF
.	TRBJ2-4	many	TRBV18	TGTGCCAGCTCACCCGGGAGTAGCTCCAAAAACATTCAGTACTTC	CASSPGSSSKNIQYF
TRBD1	TRBJ2-7	.	TRBV5-4	TGTGCCAGCAGCTTGATGGGACAGCCTTACGAGCAGTACTTC	CASSLMGQPYEQYF
.	TRBJ2-1	.	TRBV29-1	TGCAGCGTTGAAGATTTCTATAATTACAATGAGCAGTTCTTC	CSVEDFYNYNEQFF
.	TRBJ2-7	.	TRBV5-4	TGTGCCAGCAGCCCCTGGGACAACTCCTACGAGCAGTACTTC	CASSPWDNSYEQYF
TRBD2	TRBJ2-7	.	TRBV10-3	TGTGTCATCAGTGAGTCTATTATTAGCGGGAAGACCTACGAGCAGTACTTC	CVISESIISGKTYEQYF
TRBD1	TRBJ2-3	.	TRBV18	TGTGCCAGCTCACAGACAGGGTTACAAGATACGCAGTATTTT	CASSQTGLQDTQYF
.	TRBJ1-2	few	TRBV6-1	TGTGCCAGCAGTGAATCGGTCTATGGCTACACCTTC	CASSESVYGYTF
TRBD2	TRBJ2-7	.	TRBV7-2	TGTGCCAGCAGCTTAGGGAGCGGGAGCCTTTACGAGCAGTACTTC	CASSLGSGSLYEQYF
TRBD2	TRBJ2-7	few	TRBV7-2	TGTGCCAGCAGCTTAGAAAGGGGACTAGCGGGAGACTACGAGCAGTACTTC	CASSLERGLAGDYEQYF
.	TRBJ2-2	.	TRBV18	TGTGCCAGCTCACCAGGGGGCAACACCGGGGAGCTGTTTTTT	CASSPGGNTGELFF
TRBD2	TRBJ2-2	.	TRBV18	TGTGCCAGCTCACCAGACCAGAGCGGGAGGGACGGCGGGGAGCTGTTTTTT	CASSPDQSGRDGGELFF
TRBD1	TRBJ1-1	.	TRBV5-6	TGTGCCAGCAGCCAAGACAGGGCGGACACTGAAGCTTTCTTT	CASSQDRADTEAFF
.	TRBJ1-3	.	TRBV7-9	TGTGCCAGCAGCTTTAGCAGGGTGGAAAACACCATATATTTT	CASSFSRVENTIYF
.	TRBJ2-3	few	TRBV5-4	TGTGCCAGCAGCTTGGGTAGCGATACGCAGTATTTT	CASSLGSDTQYF
.	TRBJ2-1	few	TRBV5-6	TGTGCCAGCAGCTCGGCCGGGAGTGTTTTAGGCAATGAGCAGTTCTTC	CASSSAGSVLGNEQFF
TRBD2	TRBJ2-5	.	TRBV7-8	TGTGCCAGCAGCTCGGGGGAACTAGCGGGTTTCTTGGAGACCCAGTACTTC	CASSSGELAGFLETQYF
.	TRBJ2-7	.	TRBV5-1	TGCGCCAGCAGCTTTGTCGGCAGCTCCTACGAGCAGTACTTC	CASSFVGSSYEQYF
TRBD2	TRBJ2-5	few	TRBV7-7	TGTGCCAGCAGCTTGAGGCTAGCGGGAGCGAACCAAGAGACCCAGTACTTC	CASSLRLAGANQETQYF
TRBD1	TRBJ1-4	.	TRBV29-1	TGCAGCGTTAGGTTAGGACAGGGTCGCGAAAAACTGTTTTTT	CSVRLGQGREKLFF
TRBD1	TRBJ2-7	.	TRBV7-9	TGTGCCAGCAGCCCCCGGACAGGAACCTCCTACGAGCAGTACTTC	CASSPRTGTSYEQYF
.	TRBJ2-1	.	TRBV7-2	TGTGCCAGCAGCTTAGCGCTAATACAAAGTGAGCAGTTCTTC	CASSLALIQSEQFF
.	TRBJ2-3	few	TRBV14	TGTGCCAGCAGCCAAGATTGGACAGATACGCAGTATTTT	CASSQDWTDTQYF